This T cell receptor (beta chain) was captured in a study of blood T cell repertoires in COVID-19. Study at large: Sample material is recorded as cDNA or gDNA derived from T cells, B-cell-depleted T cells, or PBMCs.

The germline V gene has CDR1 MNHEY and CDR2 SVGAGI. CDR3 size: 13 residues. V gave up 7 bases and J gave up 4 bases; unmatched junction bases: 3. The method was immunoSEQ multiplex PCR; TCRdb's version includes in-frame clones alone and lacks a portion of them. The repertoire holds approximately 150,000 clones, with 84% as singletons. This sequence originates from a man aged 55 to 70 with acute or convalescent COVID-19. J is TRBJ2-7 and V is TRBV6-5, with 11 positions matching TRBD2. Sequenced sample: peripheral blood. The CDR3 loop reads CASNLAGGYEQYF. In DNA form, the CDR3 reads TGTGCCAGCAATTTAGCGGGGGGGTACGAGCAGTACTTC.